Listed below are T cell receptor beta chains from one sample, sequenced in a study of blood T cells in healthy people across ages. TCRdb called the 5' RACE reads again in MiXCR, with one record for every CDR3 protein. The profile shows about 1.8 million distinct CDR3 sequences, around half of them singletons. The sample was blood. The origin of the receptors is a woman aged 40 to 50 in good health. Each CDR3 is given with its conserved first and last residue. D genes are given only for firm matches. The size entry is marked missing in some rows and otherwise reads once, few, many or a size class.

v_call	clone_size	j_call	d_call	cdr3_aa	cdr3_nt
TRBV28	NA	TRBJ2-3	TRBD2	CASSSHSGGAVDTQYF	TGTGCCAGCAGTTCCCATAGCGGGGGGGCCGTAGATACGCAGTATTTT
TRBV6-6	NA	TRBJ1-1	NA	CASSRLQDKEAFF	TGTGCCAGCAGCCGCCTCCAGGACAAAGAAGCTTTCTTT
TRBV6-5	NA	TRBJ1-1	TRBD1	CASSYRVGTGENTEAFF	TGTGCCAGCAGCTACCGCGTCGGGACAGGGGAGAACACTGAAGCTTTCTTT
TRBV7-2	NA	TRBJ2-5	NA	CASSARVNEQYF	TGTGCCAGCAGCGCCAGGGTCAATGAGCAGTACTTC
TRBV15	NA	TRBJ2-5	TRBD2	CATSSIGTSGIFLYQETQYF	TGTGCCACCAGCAGCATCGGGACTAGCGGAATATTCCTGTACCAAGAGACCCAGTACTTC
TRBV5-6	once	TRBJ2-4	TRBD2	CASSLTLGGDVQYF	TGTGCCAGCAGCTTGACGTTGGGGGGGGACGTTCAGTACTTC
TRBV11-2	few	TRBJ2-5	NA	CASSLVEAQYF	TGTGCCAGCAGCTTAGTAGAGGCCCAGTACTTC
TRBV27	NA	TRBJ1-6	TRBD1	CASSPGTGYNSPLHF	TGTGCCAGCAGTCCCGGGACAGGGTATAATTCACCCCTCCACTTT
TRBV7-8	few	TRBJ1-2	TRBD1	CASSLGGGRGFNGYTF	TGTGCCAGCAGCTTAGGAGGGGGCAGGGGGTTCAATGGCTACACCTTC
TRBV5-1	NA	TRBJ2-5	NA	CASSLGRGITETQYF	TGCGCCAGCAGCTTAGGCCGGGGAATCACAGAGACCCAGTACTTC
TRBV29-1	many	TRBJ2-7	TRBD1	CSVGQGAGEQYF	TGCAGCGTTGGCCAGGGGGCGGGCGAGCAGTACTTC
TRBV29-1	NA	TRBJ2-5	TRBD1	CSVEPGGKETQYF	TGCAGCGTTGAGCCAGGGGGCAAAGAGACCCAGTACTTC
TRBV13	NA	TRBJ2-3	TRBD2	CASSFETSGRTISTDTQYF	TGTGCCAGCAGCTTCGAGACTAGCGGACGCACAATTAGCACGGATACGCAGTATTTT
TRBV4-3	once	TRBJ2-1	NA	CASSQVLVAEQFF	TGCGCCAGCAGCCAAGTGTTGGTAGCGGAGCAGTTCTTC
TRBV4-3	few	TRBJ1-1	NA	CASSQDRTNTEAFF	TGTGCCAGCAGCCAGGACCGGACGAACACTGAAGCTTTCTTT
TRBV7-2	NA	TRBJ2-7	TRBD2	CASSPLQAGGYEQYF	TGTGCCAGCAGCCCTCTACAAGCGGGGGGATACGAGCAGTACTTC
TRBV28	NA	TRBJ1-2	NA	CASSSPTVLFYGYTF	TGTGCCAGCAGTTCACCCACCGTACTCTTCTATGGCTACACCTTC
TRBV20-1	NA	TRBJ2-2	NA	CSARGLAGELFF	TGCAGTGCTAGAGGACTAGCCGGGGAGCTGTTTTTT
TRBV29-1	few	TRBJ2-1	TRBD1	CSVERTGEGNEQFF	TGCAGCGTGGAACGGACAGGGGAGGGGAATGAGCAGTTCTTC
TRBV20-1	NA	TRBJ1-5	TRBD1	CSASPGQGRENSQPQHF	TGCAGTGCTAGTCCGGGACAGGGCCGCGAAAACAGTCAGCCCCAGCATTTT
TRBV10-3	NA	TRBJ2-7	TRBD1	CAISSGQTLYEQYF	TGTGCCATCAGTTCGGGACAGACACTATACGAGCAGTACTTC
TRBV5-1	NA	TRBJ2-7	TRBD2	CASSPHRPSGGSNSYGQYF	TGCGCCAGCAGCCCGCATAGACCTAGCGGGGGGTCCAACTCCTACGGGCAGTACTTC
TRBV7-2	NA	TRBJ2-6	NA	CASSRVRDGANVLTF	TGTGCCAGCAGTCGGGTCAGGGATGGGGCCAACGTCCTGACTTTC
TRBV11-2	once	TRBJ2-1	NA	CAGSPIAVLDGEYNEQFF	TGCGCCGGCAGCCCGATAGCGGTCCTAGATGGGGAATACAATGAGCAGTTCTTC
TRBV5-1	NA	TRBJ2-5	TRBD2	CASSSTPAGAPQETQYF	TGCGCCAGCAGCTCAACCCCAGCGGGGGCGCCCCAAGAGACCCAGTACTTC
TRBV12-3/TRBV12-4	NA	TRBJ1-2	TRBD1	CASSITTGVSYGYTF	TGTGCCAGCAGTATAACGACAGGGGTTAGCTATGGCTACACCTTC
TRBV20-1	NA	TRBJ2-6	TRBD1	CSARDNRGQRVVSGANVLTF	TGCAGTGCTAGAGATAATAGGGGACAGAGGGTTGTCTCTGGGGCCAACGTCCTGACTTTC
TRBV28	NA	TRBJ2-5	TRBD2	CASSVGGAKETQYF	TGTGCCAGCAGTGTCGGGGGGGCTAAAGAGACCCAGTACTTC
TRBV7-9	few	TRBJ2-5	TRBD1	CASNWGQGLATQYF	TGTGCCAGCAACTGGGGACAGGGGTTGGCGACCCAGTACTTC
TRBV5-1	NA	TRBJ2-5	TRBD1	CASSLALTGGQGKETQYF	TGCGCCAGCAGCTTGGCCCTCACAGGGGGACAGGGGAAAGAGACCCAGTACTTC
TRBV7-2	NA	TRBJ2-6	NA	CASSFLTGSSGANVLTF	TGTGCCAGCAGCTTCCTAACAGGGTCTTCTGGGGCCAACGTCCTGACTTTC
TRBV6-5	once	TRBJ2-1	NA	CASSYDTSNSEQFF	TGTGCCAGCAGTTACGATACCTCGAATAGTGAGCAGTTCTTC
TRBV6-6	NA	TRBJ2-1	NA	CASSYRARGTGGNEQFF	TGTGCCAGCAGTTACAGGGCCCGCGGGACCGGTGGCAATGAGCAGTTCTTC
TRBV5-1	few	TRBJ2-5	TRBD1	CASSLLPTGGEETQYF	TGCGCCAGCAGCTTGCTGCCGACAGGGGGCGAAGAGACCCAGTACTTC
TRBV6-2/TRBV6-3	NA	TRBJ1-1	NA	CASSYGMLNTEAFF	TGTGCCAGCAGTTACGGAATGTTGAACACTGAAGCTTTCTTT
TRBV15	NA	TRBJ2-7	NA	CATSGEDGPYEQYF	TGTGCCACCAGCGGTGAAGACGGACCCTACGAGCAGTACTTC
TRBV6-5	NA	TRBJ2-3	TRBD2	CASSAGTSGNTQYF	TGTGCCAGCAGTGCCGGGACTAGCGGAAACACGCAGTATTTT
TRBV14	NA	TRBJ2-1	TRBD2	CASSLSGGTSGAQFF	TGTGCCAGCAGCCTCTCGGGAGGGACTAGCGGGGCGCAGTTCTTC
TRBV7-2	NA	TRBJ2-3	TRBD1	CASKTGTGDADTQYF	TGTGCCAGCAAGACCGGGACAGGGGATGCAGATACGCAGTATTTT
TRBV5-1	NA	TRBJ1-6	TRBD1	CASSVEGQGGPLHF	TGCGCCAGCAGCGTGGAGGGACAGGGCGGCCCCCTCCACTTT
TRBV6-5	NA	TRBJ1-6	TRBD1	CASRHDRVYSPLHF	TGTGCCAGCAGGCATGACAGGGTTTATTCACCCCTCCACTTT